One sample yielded the 27 T cell receptor beta chains listed below, sequenced in a study of blood T cell repertoires in COVID-19. The table came from immunoSEQ multiplex PCR; TCRdb's copy has only in-frame clones and leaves some out. The table includes 250,000 to 300,000 clones, about 91% detected once. Sequencing was carried out using peripheral blood. These receptors came from a woman in her thirties who had recovered from COVID-19.

The gene calls are TRBV11-2 and TRBJ1-1; TRBD1 matches at 9 bases. V dropped 0 bases and J dropped 11; count of bases not matched to a gene: 10. CDR3 length equals 15 residues. Germline V gives CDR1 SGHAT, CDR2 FQNNGV. Here the CDR3 reads CASSLDLLQGAGAFF. In nucleotides, the CDR3 is TGTGCCAGCAGCTTAGATCTCTTACAGGGGGCCGGGGCTTTCTTT.

The chain combines TRBV6-5 with TRBJ2-4; D is perhaps TRBD2 (6 bases). This CDR3 spans 16 amino acids. Trimming removed 2 bases from V and 0 bases from J, with 11 bases in between. Germline V gene sequence: CDR1 MNHEY, CDR2 SVGAGI. CDR3 nucleotide sequence: TGTGCCAGCAGTTACGGGGGGACCTTAGCCAAAAACATTCAGTACTTC. Its protein is CASSYGGTLAKNIQYF.

This sequence joins TRBV28 and TRBJ1-2; TRBD1 matches 9 bases. The length of the CDR3 is 16 residues. Germline V CDR1 and CDR2: MDHEN, SYDVKM. The V and J ends lost 3 bases and 4 bases, in that order; junction bases with no gene match: 9. The CDR3 DNA reads TGTGCCAGCAGTTTGTCCCAACCGGGACAGGGCTATGGCTACACCTTC. It is translated as CASSLSQPGQGYGYTF.

This chain connects TRBV2 to TRBJ1-1; D uncertain. The V and J ends lost 5 bases and 1 base respectively, with 11 bases between them. Germline V gene sequence: CDR1 SNHLY, CDR2 FYNNEI. The CDR3 totals 14 residues. The CDR3 region has the DNA TGTGCCAGCAGTTGGAGGCAGCGGAACACTGAAGCTTTCTTT. Protein sequence: CASSWRQRNTEAFF.

The chain couples TRBV3-1 (or the pseudogene TRBV3-2) to TRBJ1-2; maybe TRBD1 (6 bases). Looked up from germline, CDR1 is LGHDT and CDR2 is YNNKEL (reference sequence). The V and J ends lost 2 bases and 6 bases respectively, with 10 bases between them. The CDR3 is 13 residues long. In DNA form, the CDR3 reads TGTGCCAGCAGCCAATTGGCAGGGGATGGCTACACCTTC. This translates into CASSQLAGDGYTF.

The chain is built from TRBV3-1 (or the pseudogene TRBV3-2) and TRBJ1-2, with D possibly being TRBD1 (6 bases). The CDR3 loop spans 14 amino acids. V lost 5 bases to trimming and J lost 3 bases, with 13 bases between them. Germline CDR1 is LGHDT and CDR2 is YNNKEL (reference sequence). CDR3 sequence (DNA): TGTGCCAGCAGCACTCACGACAGGTACTATGGCTACACCTTC. Its protein product is CASSTHDRYYGYTF.

In DNA form, the CDR3 reads TGTGCCAGCAGTAGAGGGGGCTTGGGGGGTCAGCCCCAGCATTTT. It codes for CASSRGGLGGQPQHF. The V gene is TRBV6-5, the J gene TRBJ1-5; 7 bases fit TRBD1. Losses at the gene ends were 5 bases for V and 6 bases for J; bases not matched to a gene: 10. Per germline, CDR1 MNHEY and CDR2 SVGAGI. There are 15 residues in the CDR3.

This clone was seen more than once but under ten times. The CDR3 protein is CASSAGTASYNEQFF. The CDR3 DNA sequence: TGTGCCAGTAGTGCCGGGACAGCCTCCTACAATGAGCAGTTCTTC. The chain joins TRBV19 to TRBJ2-1; TRBD1 agrees at 7 bases. After removal of 5 bases from V and 0 bases from J, the junction contained 4 bases not matched to a gene. Germline V gene data show CDR1 as LNHDA and CDR2 as SQIVND (reference sequence). The CDR3 loop spans 15 amino acids.

The rearrangement joins TRBV19 to TRBJ1-1, with D unclear. The V gene's germline CDR1 is LNHDA and CDR2 SQIVND (reference sequence). This CDR3 comprises 16 residues. Trimming cost V 5 bases and J 0 bases, with 16 bases left between them. The DNA of the CDR3 is TGTGCCAGTAGTGTCGCGAACGGGAAAATGAACACTGAAGCTTTCTTT. Translating it yields CASSVANGKMNTEAFF.

This chain uses TRBV2 with TRBJ2-5; 10 bases agree with TRBD1. Germline CDR1 SNHLY, CDR2 FYNNEI. V lost 3 bases, J lost 5 bases, and 6 bases stayed unmatched. There are 15 residues in the CDR3. The CDR3 sequence is CASSELDRGTETQYF. DNA of the CDR3: TGTGCCAGCAGTGAGCTGGACAGGGGGACGGAGACCCAGTACTTC.

In this sample, this clone turned up a few times. V is TRBV10-1 and J is TRBJ1-4; 8 bases fit TRBD1. CDR1 WNHNN and CDR2 SYGVQD come from the germline V gene (reference sequence). J lost 8 bases, V lost 8 bases, and 16 bases had no gene match. The CDR3 sequence is 16 residues long. Here the CDR3 reads CASPEGQAGEKEKLFF. The CDR3 nucleotides are TGCGCCAGCCCGGAGGGACAGGCCGGCGAGAAGGAAAAACTGTTTTTT.

This clone was counted many times. This chain connects TRBV7-2 to TRBJ1-1; TRBD1 is a possible D gene (6 bases). Germline CDR1 SGHTA, CDR2 FQGNSA. CDR3 length: 15 residues. Between the trimmed V and J ends, which lost 3 bases and 1 base, there was a span of 12 bases. CDR3: CASSFRGRGNTEAFF. The CDR3, as DNA: TGTGCCAGCAGCTTTAGGGGCAGGGGGAACACTGAAGCTTTCTTT.

J is TRBJ2-1 and V is TRBV28, with 8 nucleotides matching TRBD2. The CDR3 spans 15 residues. The germline V gene encodes CDR1 MDHEN and CDR2 SYDVKM. V lost 4 bases, J lost 4 bases, and 6 bases stayed unmatched. DNA for the CDR3: TGTGCCAGCAGTTCCGGGGGGGCGGATTACAATGAGCAGTTCTTC. Encoded protein: CASSSGGADYNEQFF.

This clone was detected only a few times. The CDR3 loop reads CASSPLGGQGRVNSPLHF. CDR3 nucleotide sequence: TGTGCCAGCAGCCCGCTCGGAGGACAGGGTAGAGTGAACTCACCCCTCCACTTT. The J gene is TRBJ1-6, the V gene TRBV3-1 (or the pseudogene TRBV3-2); TRBD1 matches 8 bases. The V and J ends lost 4 bases and 10 bases, in that order; junction bases with no gene match: 18. In germline, CDR1 is LGHDT, CDR2 YNNKEL (reference sequence). The CDR3 loop spans 18 amino acids.

The chain couples TRBV16 to TRBJ1-1; no reliable D call. The CDR3 is 14 amino acids. Trimming took 2 bases from V and 4 from J, leaving 11 bases between them. CDR1 and CDR2 from the germline V gene are KGHSY and FQNENV. Written as DNA, the CDR3 is TGTGCCAGCAGCCAAACCCGACCGGGCACTGAAGCTTTCTTT. It is translated as CASSQTRPGTEAFF.

The chain employs TRBV6-2 or TRBV6-3 and TRBJ2-5, with 7 bases matching TRBD1. The ends lost 3 bases at V and 1 base at J; junction bases unmatched: 8. CDR3 length equals 16 residues. The germline gives CDR1 MNHEY, CDR2 SVGEGT. Written as DNA, the CDR3 is TGTGCCAGCAGTTATTCCGGGACAGCTACCCAAGAGACCCAGTACTTC. Amino acid sequence: CASSYSGTATQETQYF.

Only a few counts were recorded for this clone. V and J are TRBV6-5 and TRBJ1-5; D not resolved. V lost 0 bases, J lost 0 bases, and 6 bases lay in between. Looked up from germline, CDR1 is MNHEY and CDR2 is SVGAGI. This CDR3 is built from 15 residues. CDR3 nucleotide sequence: TGTGCCAGCAGTTACTCGAGCATTAGCAATCAGCCCCAGCATTTT. Translated: CASSYSSISNQPQHF.

This clone was observed a few times. The chain combines TRBV29-1 with TRBJ2-7; 7 bases are a match to TRBD1. CDR1 and CDR2 (germline): SQVTM, ANQGSEA. V shed 7 bases, J shed 8 bases, and the junction held 8 bases outside the gene matches. The CDR3 totals 11 residues. CDR3 in amino acids: CSGTQGIQQYF. The CDR3 nucleotides are TGCAGCGGGACACAGGGGATCCAGCAGTACTTC.

The rearrangement uses TRBV5-8 and TRBJ2-5; D is undetermined. V was cut by 0 bases and J by 4 bases, with 10 bases left in between. CDR3 length: 14 amino acids. Germline loops: CDR1 SGHTS, CDR2 YDEGEE. CDR3 sequence reads: CASSLGGVGETQYF. In nucleotides, the CDR3 is TGTGCCAGCAGCTTGGGCGGCGTTGGAGAGACCCAGTACTTC.

The chain has TRBV5-1 and TRBJ1-2, with TRBD1 matching over 7 bases. The CDR3 spans 15 residues. The germline gives CDR1 SGHRS, CDR2 YFSETQ. V lost 5 bases to trimming and J lost 6 bases; unmatched junction nucleotides: 13. The CDR3 loop is CASRLLPGTADGYTF. In nucleotides, the CDR3 is TGCGCCAGCAGGCTACTCCCCGGGACAGCAGATGGCTACACCTTC.

The chain is built from TRBV24-1 and TRBJ1-6; D possibly corresponds to TRBD1 (5 bases). Trimming cost V 2 bases and J 9 bases, with 16 bases left between them. Germline CDR1 and CDR2: KGHDR and SFDVKD. The length of the CDR3 is 16 residues. As DNA, the CDR3 is TGTGCCACCAGTGATTCGCGGGACGGCGGTAGTTCACCCCTCCACTTT. Residues: CATSDSRDGGSSPLHF.

Written as DNA, the CDR3 is TGTGCCAGCAGTTTGGCACCTAATCAGCCCCAGCATTTT. Its translation is CASSLAPNQPQHF. The chain joins TRBV12-3 or TRBV12-4 to TRBJ1-5; D remains unclear. V dropped 3 bases and J dropped 4 bases, with 7 bases sitting between them. The CDR3 is 13 amino acids.

The rearrangement uses TRBV3-1 (or the pseudogene TRBV3-2) and TRBJ2-2; 7 nucleotides align to TRBD1. In germline, CDR1 is LGHDT, CDR2 YNNKEL (reference sequence). This CDR3 is 15 amino acids long. J gave up 6 bases and V 2 bases, and 6 bases lay outside the gene matches. Written as DNA, the CDR3 is TGTGCCAGCAGCCAATTGACAGGGAGCGCCGGGGAGCTGTTTTTT. Translated, it gives CASSQLTGSAGELFF.

V is TRBV7-9 and J is TRBJ2-3; 9 bases align to TRBD1. Looked up from germline, CDR1 is SEHNR and CDR2 is FQNEAQ (reference sequence). Unmatched junction bases numbered 6, after V lost 2 bases and J lost 3 bases. The CDR3 length is 16 residues. In nucleotides, the CDR3 is TGTGCCAGCAGCTTAACAGGACAGGGGAGAACAGATACGCAGTATTTT. Translating it yields CASSLTGQGRTDTQYF. Filled out from reference TRBV7-9 and TRBJ2-3, the complete variable domain reads DTGVSQNPRHKITKRGQNVTFRCDPISEHNRLYWYRQTLGQGPEFLTYFQNEAQLEKSRLLSDRFSAERPKGSFSTLEIQRTEQGDSAMYLCASSLTGQGRTDTQYFGPGTRLTVL.

The J gene is TRBJ2-3, the V gene TRBV14, with TRBD2 identical over 8 bases. The CDR3 runs to 16 residues. Germline-derived CDR1 and CDR2 are SGHDN and FVKESK. With 1 base clipped from V and 0 bases from J, the junction kept 3 bases outside the gene matches. The CDR3 DNA reads as TGTGCCAGCAGCCAAGGGCGGACTAGCAGCACAGATACGCAGTATTTT. Encoded protein: CASSQGRTSSTDTQYF.

The chain couples TRBV4-1 to TRBJ2-7; TRBD2 agrees at 13 bases. The CDR3 sequence is 18 residues long. V trimming: 3 bases; J trimming: 3 bases; junction bases outside the gene matches: 11. CDR1 is MGHRA and CDR2 is YSYEKL in the germline V gene. CDR3 bases: TGCGCCAGCAGCCACCTCCCTGCACTAGCGGGGGGGAGCTACGAGCAGTACTTC. Its protein is CASSHLPALAGGSYEQYF.

The genes are TRBV28 and TRBJ1-2; 11 nucleotides align to TRBD1. With V trimmed by 2 bases and J by 5 bases, 1 base remained unmatched. Germline V lookup: CDR1 MDHEN, CDR2 SYDVKM. The CDR3 length is 14 residues. The DNA for the CDR3 is TGTGCCAGCAGTTTAGGACAGGGGGCGTATGGCTACACCTTC. Translating it yields CASSLGQGAYGYTF.